The 21 T cell receptor beta chains presented below share a single source sample, sequenced in a study of blood T cell repertoires in COVID-19. TCRdb's table, derived via immunoSEQ multiplex PCR, lists solely in-frame clones and lacks some. Of roughly 670,000 clones listed, approximately 90% are singletons. Sequenced material: peripheral blood. The receptors originated from a woman aged 18 to 35 with acute or convalescent COVID-19.

This chain connects TRBV3-1 (or the pseudogene TRBV3-2) to TRBJ2-5; 9 bases are a match to TRBD1. Germline lookup yields CDR1 LGHDT and CDR2 YNNKEL (reference sequence). V was clipped by 4 bases and J by 5 bases; unmatched bases: 2. The CDR3 contains 13 residues. The CDR3 coding sequence is TGTGCCAGCAGCCGACAGGGGGAGGAGACCCAGTACTTC. This sequence encodes CASSRQGEETQYF.

This clone was counted once. The genes are TRBV3-1 (or the pseudogene TRBV3-2) and TRBJ2-3; 11 bases map to TRBD2. V trimming: 3 bases; J trimming: 1 base; junction bases outside the gene matches: 0. CDR3 length: 15 residues. CDR1 and CDR2 from the germline V gene are LGHDT and YNNKEL (reference sequence). The CDR3 sequence: CASSQTSGGTDTQYF. The CDR3 coding sequence is TGTGCCAGCAGCCAGACTAGCGGGGGCACAGATACGCAGTATTTT.

The V gene is TRBV5-1, the J gene TRBJ1-1, with unresolved D. The CDR3 covers 14 residues. V lost 0 bases and J 4 bases, leaving 10 bases between the germline ends. In germline, CDR1 is SGHRS, CDR2 YFSETQ. CDR3 coding DNA: TGCGCCAGCAGCTTGGATACAGAGGGCACTGAAGCTTTCTTT. Amino acids: CASSLDTEGTEAFF. Full variable domain (rest looked up from reference TRBV5-1 and TRBJ1-1): KAGVTQTPRYLIKTRGQQVTLSCSPISGHRSVSWYQQTPGQGLQFLFEYFSETQRNKGNFPGRFSGRQFSNSRSEMNVSTLELGDSALYLCASSLDTEGTEAFFGQGTRLTVV.

The chain carries TRBV12-3 or TRBV12-4 and TRBJ2-3; D possibly corresponds to TRBD2 (6 bases). The CDR3 is 12 residues long. The V gene lost 1 base and the J gene lost 10 bases, with 9 bases spanning the gap. CDR3 region: CASSLGLDAQYF. CDR3 DNA sequence: TGTGCCAGCAGTTTAGGACTAGACGCGCAGTATTTT.

The chain combines TRBV7-2 with TRBJ1-2; a possible D gene is TRBD1 (5 bases). CDR3 length: 14 amino acids. Germline V gene sequence: CDR1 SGHTA, CDR2 FQGNSA. V was shortened by 7 bases and J by 5 bases, with 17 bases between the two germline ends. The CDR3 reads CASTSPPGGYGYTF. The DNA for the CDR3 is TGTGCCAGCACCTCACCCCCCGGGGGATATGGCTACACCTTC. Together with reference TRBV7-2 and TRBJ1-2, the CDR3 gives the full variable domain: GAGVSQSPSNKVTEKGKDVELRCDPISGHTALYWYRQSLGQGLEFLIYFQGNSAPDKSGLPSDRFSAERTGGSVSTLTIQRTQQEDSAVYLCASTSPPGGYGYTFGSGTRLTVV.

On this clone: The junction does not match germline at one end; this may be a read error. This chain connects TRBV29-1 to TRBJ1-2, with D hard to call. Germline V gene lookup returns CDR1 SQVTM and CDR2 ANQGSEA. CDR3 length: 10 amino acids. The chain's CDR3 is CSVGLYGYTF. For the CDR3, the DNA is TGCAGCGTTGGACTGTATGGTTACACCTTC.

This rearrangement joins TRBV19 to TRBJ1-6; D is possibly TRBD1 (6 bases). The CDR3 totals 15 residues. Germline V lookup: CDR1 LNHDA, CDR2 SQIVND (reference sequence). Trimming left V 9 bases short and J 0 bases short, with 12 bases between. The CDR3 DNA follows: TGTGCCAGCCGGGTGGACAGCTCCTATAATTCACCCCTCCACTTT. Translating it yields CASRVDSSYNSPLHF.

The V gene is TRBV9, the J gene TRBJ1-1; the D gene is possibly TRBD1 (6 bases). CDR3 length equals 13 residues. Per germline, CDR1 SGDLS and CDR2 YYNGEE. The V end lost 0 bases, the J end lost 11 bases, and 14 bases lay between the germline ends. In DNA, the CDR3 is TGTGCCAGCAGCGTAGACGATTCGAGGGGGGCTTTCTTT. It encodes CASSVDDSRGAFF.

The chain employs TRBV24-1 and TRBJ1-2; 7 bases are shared with TRBD1. The CDR3 is made up of 14 amino acids. Germline V gene lookup returns CDR1 KGHDR and CDR2 SFDVKD. The ends lost 5 bases at V and 4 bases at J; junction bases unmatched: 6. CDR3 in DNA: TGTGCCACCAGTGCCGCGGACAGGTCCTATGGCTACACCTTC. Amino acid sequence: CATSAADRSYGYTF.

The rearrangement links TRBV7-9 to TRBJ1-2; D remains ambiguous. Germline assignment: CDR1 SEHNR and CDR2 FQNEAQ (reference sequence). The CDR3 runs to 10 residues. Trimming took 8 bases from V and 8 from J, leaving 9 bases between them. The CDR3 spells CASGSSGYTF. For the CDR3, the DNA is TGTGCCAGCGGTAGTTCGGGCTACACCTTC.

The chain combines TRBV6-2 or TRBV6-3 with TRBJ2-2, with D maybe TRBD1 (5 bases). V lost 2 bases and J 0 bases, leaving 13 bases between the germline ends. CDR1 is MNHEY, CDR2 SVGEGT, per germline. The CDR3 length is 17 residues. CDR3 amino acids: CASSYLPRTPNTGELFF. In DNA, the CDR3 is TGTGCCAGCAGTTACCTCCCGAGGACACCGAACACCGGGGAGCTGTTTTTT.

The chain links TRBV29-1 to TRBJ1-2, with no clear D. V was cut by 7 bases and J by 6 bases, with 24 bases left in between. Germline V gene data show CDR1 as SQVTM and CDR2 as ANQGSEA. This CDR3 is built from 15 residues. The CDR3 region has the DNA TGCAGCGACAATCAATGGGCTAACCTTTGGAATGGCTACACCTTC. Protein product: CSDNQWANLWNGYTF.

This clone was observed once. The chain recombines TRBV28 with TRBJ1-5; the D gene is possibly TRBD1 (5 bases). Germline CDR1 and CDR2: MDHEN and SYDVKM. The CDR3 totals 14 residues. The ends were cut back, 5 bases at V and 7 bases at J, with 15 bases in the middle. The CDR3 loop is CASSTTGVGQPQHF. In DNA form, the CDR3 reads TGTGCCAGCAGTACGACGGGGGTGGGACAGCCCCAGCATTTT. The variable domain in full, completed from reference TRBV28 and TRBJ1-5, reads DVKVTQSSRYLVKRTGEKVFLECVQDMDHENMFWYRQDPGLGLRLIYFSYDVKMKEKGDIPEGYSVSREKKERFSLILESASTNQTSMYLCASSTTGVGQPQHFGDGTRLSIL.

The J gene is TRBJ1-6, the V gene TRBV9; D is unclear. In germline, CDR1 is SGDLS, CDR2 YYNGEE. This CDR3 comprises 16 residues. V was pared by 3 bases and J by 5 bases, with 15 bases between. The DNA of the CDR3 is TGTGCCAGCAGCGCACAGCTCCGGGAACATAATTCACCCCTCCACTTT. As protein: CASSAQLREHNSPLHF.

CDR3 region: CASSLISINSKNEQFF. CDR3 sequence (DNA): TGTGCCAGCAGTTTAATCTCCATCAACAGTAAAAATGAGCAGTTCTTC. The chain employs TRBV27 and TRBJ2-1; D unresolved. Germline values: CDR1 MNHEY, CDR2 SMNVEV (reference sequence). V was shortened by 2 bases and J by 7 bases, with 18 bases between the two germline ends. The CDR3 covers 16 residues.

Only a few counts were recorded for this clone. V is TRBV5-6 and J is TRBJ2-7, with D uncertain. Deletions cut 2 bases from V and 2 bases from J, with 11 bases between. The length of the CDR3 is 14 residues. Germline V gene data show CDR1 as SGHDT and CDR2 as YYEEEE. CDR3 protein: CASSFSVATYEQYF. The CDR3 bases are TGTGCCAGCAGCTTTTCCGTAGCAACCTACGAGCAGTACTTC.

The chain carries TRBV4-3 and TRBJ1-3, with 7 positions matching TRBD1. Per germline, CDR1 LGHNA and CDR2 YSLEER. The V and J ends lost 0 bases and 4 bases, in that order; junction bases with no gene match: 9. The CDR3 is made up of 17 amino acids. CDR3 amino acids: CASSQDLQGGSGNTIYF. CDR3 sequence (DNA): TGCGCCAGCAGCCAAGATCTCCAAGGGGGCAGCGGAAACACCATATATTTT.

The rearrangement links TRBV5-6 to TRBJ1-2, with D unclear. CDR1 and CDR2 from the germline V gene are SGHDT and YYEEEE. The CDR3 totals 13 residues. Trimming removed 0 bases at V and 5 bases at J, with 8 bases between. CDR3 sequence (DNA): TGTGCCAGCAGCTTGGGGGCACAGTATGGCTACACCTTC. Translated, it gives CASSLGAQYGYTF.

The V gene is TRBV19, the J gene TRBJ2-7; TRBD1 agrees at 9 bases. The CDR3 consists of 15 residues. The junction had 12 bases not matched to a gene; V was cut back by 5 bases and J by 7 bases. In germline, CDR1 is LNHDA, CDR2 SQIVND (reference sequence). The CDR3 DNA reads TGTGCCAGTAGTTCGCCGGGACAGGGCTTTAGGGAGCAGTACTTC. Its translation: CASSSPGQGFREQYF.

The J gene is TRBJ1-5, the V gene TRBV24-1; D perhaps matches TRBD1 (6 bases). The germline CDR1 and CDR2 sequences are KGHDR and SFDVKD. The CDR3 sequence is 16 residues long. V was shortened by 2 bases and J by 5 bases, with 15 bases between the two germline ends. The CDR3 protein is CATSDSPDRGDQPQHF. DNA for the CDR3: TGTGCCACCAGTGATTCCCCGGACAGAGGGGATCAGCCCCAGCATTTT.

The chain recombines TRBV19 with TRBJ1-2; D uncertain. V lost 7 bases to trimming and J lost 2 bases, with 26 bases between them. The germline V gene encodes CDR1 LNHDA and CDR2 SQIVND (reference sequence). The CDR3 runs 18 residues. The CDR3, as DNA: TGTGCCAGTAAAAACCTACAGAAGTTCCTCACTGAAAACTATGGCTACACCTTC. Encoded protein: CASKNLQKFLTENYGYTF.